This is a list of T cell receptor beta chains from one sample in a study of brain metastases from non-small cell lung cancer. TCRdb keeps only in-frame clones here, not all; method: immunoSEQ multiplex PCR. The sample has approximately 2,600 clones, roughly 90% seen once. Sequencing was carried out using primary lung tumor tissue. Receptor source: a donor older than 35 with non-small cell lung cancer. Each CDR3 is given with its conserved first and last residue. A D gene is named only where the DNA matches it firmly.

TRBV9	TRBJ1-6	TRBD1	TGTGCCAGCAGCCCGTGGGGGACAGGGGCACCCCTCCACTTT	CASSPWGTGAPLHF
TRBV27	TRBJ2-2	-	TGTGCCAGCAGCCTTAATAGGGGGGAGCTGTTTTTT	CASSLNRGELFF
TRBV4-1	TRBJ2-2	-	TGCGCCAGCAGCCAGTACAGGAAGAACACCGGGGAGCTGTTTTTT	CASSQYRKNTGELFF
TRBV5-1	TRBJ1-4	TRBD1	TGCGCCAGCAGAGAGGGGGCAGCTAATGAAAAACTGTTTTTT	CASREGAANEKLFF
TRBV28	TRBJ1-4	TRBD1	TGTGCCAGCGCATCCCGGGGACAGGGGGGTGAAAAACTGTTTTTT	CASASRGQGGEKLFF
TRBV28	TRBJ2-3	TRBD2	TGTGCCAGCAGGATTCCGGGACTAGCTAATGGAGATACGCAGTATTTT	CASRIPGLANGDTQYF
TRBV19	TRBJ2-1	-	TGTGCCAGTAGTAGAGGCCTATACAATGAGCAGTTCTTC	CASSRGLYNEQFF
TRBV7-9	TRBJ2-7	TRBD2	TGTGCCAGCAGCCATCCCCTAGCGGGTGCTTACGAGCAGTACTTT	CASSHPLAGAYEQYF
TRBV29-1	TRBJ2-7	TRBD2	TGCAGCGCCGGGGGAGGGGAAGGGTACGAGCAGTACTTC	CSAGGGEGYEQYF
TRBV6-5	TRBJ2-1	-	TGTGCCAGCAGTTACGGCGGGGGCAGTAATGAGCAGTTCTTC	CASSYGGGSNEQFF
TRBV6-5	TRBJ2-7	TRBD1	TGTGCCAGCAGTTACCCGGGACAGCGCGAGCAGTACTTC	CASSYPGQREQYF
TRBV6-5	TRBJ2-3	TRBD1	TGTGCCAGCCAGGACAGGGGAAGCACAGATACGCAGTATTTT	CASQDRGSTDTQYF